The 5 T cell receptor beta chains listed next were all sequenced from one sample in a study of T cell repertoires in cytomegalovirus infection. Using its own MiXCR run on the reads, TCRdb lists one record per CDR3 protein. The data contain approximately 500,000 distinct CDR3 sequences, 15% to 20% of them singletons. Sequencing was done on a sample of CD8+ T cells from PBMCs. These receptors were obtained from a human donor in good health (CMV status not recorded). Some clones in this sample may be carry-over from other donors' samples.

This clonotype was detected ten times or more. The chain is built from TRBV12-3 or TRBV12-4 and TRBJ2-2, with 7 bases lining up with TRBD2. The CDR3 is made up of 17 amino acids. J gave up 2 bases and V 2 bases, and 8 bases lay outside the gene matches. The DNA of the CDR3 is TGTGCCAGCAGTTTAACGGGCGGGAGACCCAACACCGGGGAGCTGTTTTTT. It translates to CASSLTGGRPNTGELFF.

This clonotype came up a few times. V gene TRBV19 combines with J gene TRBJ2-1, with 11 bases matching TRBD2. CDR3 length equals 19 residues. Trimming at V came to 4 bases and at J to 2 bases, leaving 13 bases not matched to a gene. Germline values: CDR1 LNHDA, CDR2 SQIVND (reference sequence). This chain's CDR3 is CASSTVPWTSGPTYNEQFF. DNA of the CDR3: TGTGCCAGTAGTACCGTACCATGGACTAGCGGGCCAACCTACAATGAGCAGTTCTTC.

In this sample, this clonotype turned up many times. The rearrangement uses TRBV7-6 and TRBJ1-5; D not certain. Germline-derived CDR1 and CDR2 are SGHVS and FNYEAQ. The CDR3 contains 14 residues. Trimming stripped 1 base from V and 2 bases from J, with 6 bases between. The chain's CDR3 is CASSLGEGNQPQHF. CDR3 DNA sequence: TGTGCCAGCAGCTTAGGCGAAGGCAATCAGCCCCAGCATTTT.

This chain joins TRBV29-1 and TRBJ1-1; no firm D call. This CDR3 has 8 amino acids. V was pared by 8 bases and J by 8 bases, with 6 bases between. Germline V gene sequence: CDR1 SQVTM, CDR2 ANQGSEA. The CDR3 region has the DNA TGCAGCTCCCCGGAAGCTTTCTTT. Its translation is CSSPEAFF.

Comment on this clonotype: No DNA is shown, since the ends of the CDR3 on it are uncertain; the CDR3 is the one TCRdb lists. The chain couples TRBV7-9 to TRBJ1-1; the table gives TRBD1 as D, unverified against the DNA. Germline CDR1 SEHNR, CDR2 FQNEAQ (reference sequence). The CDR3 adds up to 15 amino acids, both ends counted. CDR3: CASSPRDSPSLKLSF.